This T cell receptor (beta chain) is drawn from a study of OX40 agonist ivuxolimab in advanced cancers. Study overall: Patients received intravenous ivuxolimab every 2 weeks at 0.01 to 10 mg/kg. Eligibility rules accepted prior anti-PD-1, anti-PD-L1 or anti-CTLA-4 therapy, and around 40% had some. Study results and caveats: There was clonal expansion of CD4+ and CD8+ blood T cells by week 6 at 0.1 to 3.0 mg/kg.

This clone was seen a handful of times. The antigen is not known. V dropped 5 bases and J dropped 3 bases, with 14 bases sitting between them. The CDR3 contains 14 residues. Germline CDR1 reads MNHEY; CDR2 reads SVGAGI. Individuals having autoimmune disease history or systemic immunosuppression were not enrolled. Assay used: immunoSEQ multiplex PCR; TCRdb lists only in-frame clones, some missing. The sample yields about 60,000 clones, approximately 81% seen once. The rearrangement uses TRBV6-5 and TRBJ2-7, with D possibly TRBD2 on 5 matching bases. The input for sequencing was CD4+ or CD8+ T cells sorted from blood, taken in a trial of the OX40 agonist ivuxolimab. This receptor was identified in an adult with an advanced solid tumor such as melanoma, head and neck, liver or kidney cancer. The chain's CDR3 is CASSPGLGYYEQYV. Here the CDR3 DNA reads TGTGCCAGCAGTCCTGGACTCGGTTACTACGAGCAGTACGTC.